The sequence of this T cell receptor (beta chain) was determined in a study of T cells in Graves' hyperthyroidism and ophthalmopathy. Points from the study as a whole: In blood, most of the thyroid clonotypes expanded above 0.001 were also present.

Uncontrolled infection, other autoimmune disease, pregnancy or lactation excluded patients. In making diagnoses, clinical symptoms, serum thyroxine and TRAb, thyroid ultrasound and orbital computed tomography were all used. PBMCs were sourced from roughly 9.3 ml fresh peripheral blood. This CDR3 has 17 amino acids. Per germline, CDR1 KGHDR and CDR2 SFDVKD. The V and J ends lost 4 bases and 1 base, in that order; junction bases with no gene match: 4. Amplified regions were TCR beta CDR3 sequences from RNA transcripts. Researchers ran a first-round RT-PCR on the TCR CDR3 using the HTBI primer set. Each CDR3 protein gets one entry after TCRdb re-called the multiplex PCR reads with MiXCR. The sample has approximately 420,000 distinct CDR3 sequences, 15% seen once. There are many counts of this clonotype. Its specificity is unknown.

What was sequenced was blood. The genes are TRBV24-1 and TRBJ2-1; TRBD2 agrees at 12 bases. This receptor was taken from a woman aged 30 to 39 with Graves' hyperthyroidism. The CDR3 reads CATSDSLAGGSYNEQFF. CDR3 DNA: TGTGCCACCAGTGACTCACTAGCGGGAGGTTCCTACAATGAGCAGTTCTTC.